Listed below are T cell receptor beta chains from one sample, sequenced in a study of blood T cells in healthy people across ages. TCRdb reprocessed the 5' RACE reads with MiXCR, giving one entry per CDR3 protein. The sample has under 950,000 distinct CDR3 sequences; 22% are singletons. Sequencing was done on a sample of blood. The receptors shown here come from an older man in good health. CDR3s include the opening cysteine and the closing phenylalanine or tryptophan. The order of the fields is J gene, V gene, clone size, D gene, CDR3 DNA, CDR3 protein. A D gene is named only where the DNA matches it firmly. Some rows mark clone size as missing; the rest say once, few, many or name a class of expanded clone.

TRBJ1-1 TRBV5-5 . . TGTGCCAGCAGCTTGGCGACGGGGAGGAACACTGAAGCTTTCTTT CASSLATGRNTEAFF
TRBJ2-2 TRBV20-1 . TRBD2 TGCAGTGCTAGAGATCGGACTAGCGGGAGGCTTAACACCGGGGAGCTGTTTTTT CSARDRTSGRLNTGELFF
TRBJ2-2 TRBV29-1 few TRBD1 TGCAGCGTTGAAGGGCGACAGGGAAGCACCGGGGAGCTGTTTTTT CSVEGRQGSTGELFF
TRBJ2-7 TRBV19 . TRBD2 TGTGCCAGTAGCCTAGCGGGGGGTTTCTCCTACGAGCAGTACTTC CASSLAGGFSYEQYF
TRBJ2-5 TRBV20-1 . . TGCAGTGCTAGCGGGGGAGTAGAGACCCAGTACTTC CSASGGVETQYF
TRBJ2-7 TRBV29-1 few . TGCAGCGTTGAAGACAGGGGTACCTACGAGCAGTACTTC CSVEDRGTYEQYF
TRBJ1-3 TRBV20-1 few . TGCAGTGCTAGAGATCCCCAGGGTAGGGGAAACACCATATATTTT CSARDPQGRGNTIYF
TRBJ2-6 TRBV5-1 few . TGCGCCAGCAGCTTTTTTCTGGGAACCGGGGCCAACGTCCTGACTTTC CASSFFLGTGANVLTF
TRBJ1-2 TRBV5-5 . . TGTGCCAGCAGCCCCAAGGCAGGGCAGGGCTTAAACTATGGCTACACCTTC CASSPKAGQGLNYGYTF
TRBJ1-2 TRBV4-1 few . TGCGCCAGCAGCCAAGATGGGCGCCGGTATGGCTACACCTTC CASSQDGRRYGYTF
TRBJ1-2 TRBV7-2 few . TGTGCCAGCAGCTTAGCGCGGGACGGATATGGCTACACCTTC CASSLARDGYGYTF
TRBJ2-3 TRBV12-3/TRBV12-4 few TRBD2 TGTGCCAGCGGACTAGCGGGACCGACAGATACGCAGTATTTT CASGLAGPTDTQYF
TRBJ2-6 TRBV29-1 . . TGCAGCGTTGAAGGGGTAGGGGGGCCTGCTTTCTCTGGGGCCAACGTCCTGACTTTC CSVEGVGGPAFSGANVLTF
TRBJ2-1 TRBV5-1 . . TGCGCCAGCGGGATGGGGACATCCAGCTCCTACAATGAGCAGTTCTTC CASGMGTSSSYNEQFF
TRBJ1-4 TRBV29-1 few TRBD1 TGCAGCGTCGCCGGGACAGGGAATGAAAAACTGTTTTTT CSVAGTGNEKLFF
TRBJ2-2 TRBV7-2 . . TGTGCCAGCAGCTTCACGGGATCCGCCCACACCGGGGAGCTGTTTTTT CASSFTGSAHTGELFF
TRBJ2-7 TRBV20-1 few . TGCAGTGCTAGAGGGCCGGGACTCACCTACGAGCAGTACTTC CSARGPGLTYEQYF
TRBJ1-2 TRBV5-1 . . TGCGCCAGCAGCCCCGGGACAAACCCCGGGGCCTATGGCTACACCTTC CASSPGTNPGAYGYTF
TRBJ2-5 TRBV24-1 . TRBD2 TGTGCCACCAATCTAGCGGGATTGGAGACCCAGTACTTC CATNLAGLETQYF
TRBJ2-1 TRBV3-1 . . TGTGCCAGCAGCCAAGCGGACGTAAAAAAGCAGTTCTTC CASSQADVKKQFF
TRBJ2-2 TRBV11-3 few TRBD2 TGTGCCAGCAGCCGGGGGGGTCTGAGGAACACCGGGGAGCTGTTTTTT CASSRGGLRNTGELFF
TRBJ2-1 TRBV12-3/TRBV12-4 . . TGTGCCAGCAGTTTAGGTCCCGTTAACAATGAGCAGTTCTTC CASSLGPVNNEQFF
TRBJ1-5 TRBV5-4 . . TGTGCCAGCAGCCCCGGCTGGGGGGCCTCCAATCAGCCCCAGCATTTT CASSPGWGASNQPQHF
TRBJ2-7 TRBV25-1 . . TGTGCCAGCAGTGAATCCCTAGTGTCCTACGAGCAGTACTTC CASSESLVSYEQYF
TRBJ2-7 TRBV6-5 many . TGTGCCAGCAGCAGGTCGGGTGAGCAGTACTTC CASSRSGEQYF
TRBJ2-7 TRBV28 few . TGTGCCAGCAGAACAGGGACTGGGTCCTATGAGTACTTC CASRTGTGSYEYF
TRBJ1-1 TRBV29-1 . . TGCAGCGTGGGGGGCATAGCCTTGAACACTGAAGCTTTCTTT CSVGGIALNTEAFF
TRBJ1-2 TRBV29-1 . . TGCAGCGCTCCGGGAGAGGGAGGTCCTTATGGCTACACCTTC CSAPGEGGPYGYTF
TRBJ1-4 TRBV11-2 . . TGTGCCAGCAGCTTTGTTACGCCGGACGAAAAACTGTTTTTT CASSFVTPDEKLFF
TRBJ1-4 TRBV5-5 . TRBD1 TGTGCCAGCAGCTCCACAGGGGGCGTTAATGAAAAACTGTTTTTT CASSSTGGVNEKLFF
TRBJ1-2 TRBV6-6 . . TGTGCCAGCAGAACAGGGAACTATGGCTACACCTTC CASRTGNYGYTF
TRBJ1-5 TRBV28 few . TGTGCCAGCGGGGGGGATGACAATCAGCCCCAGCATTTT CASGGDDNQPQHF
TRBJ1-2 TRBV7-9 few TRBD1 TGTGCCAGCAGCCCCCTCGGACAGGCCGTGGGCTATGGCTACACCTTC CASSPLGQAVGYGYTF
TRBJ2-5 TRBV14 few . TGTGCCAGCAGCCCCGGTCGGTTTTTGGGTCGAGAGACCCAGTACTTC CASSPGRFLGRETQYF
TRBJ2-2 TRBV29-1 . TRBD1 TGCAGCGCCGCTGGACAGGGGGCTGGCGGGGAGCTGTTTTTT CSAAGQGAGGELFF
TRBJ1-1 TRBV18 few . TGTGCCAGCTCACCTCTCCGGGGGCCCCGGAAGGCTGAAGCTTTCTTT CASSPLRGPRKAEAFF